The 13 T cell receptor beta chains reported below all come from one sample, sequenced in a study of T cell clonality in common variable immunodeficiency. Only in-frame clones appear in the TCRdb table, and some are missing; sequencing was by immunoSEQ multiplex PCR. The repertoire consists of approximately 44,000 clones, none detected only once. Source material: peripheral blood mononuclear cells. Receptors were obtained from a person aged 18 to 70 in good health.

This clone occurred many times. The CDR3 end falls 3 residues outside the read, so it is completed with the germline J gene. The chain carries TRBV20-1 and TRBJ1-5; D is undetermined. V gave up 0 bases and J gave up 6 bases, with 12 bases separating them. This CDR3 comprises 14 residues. CDR1 and CDR2 (germline): DFQATT, SNEGSKA (reference sequence). CDR3 DNA, as far as it was read: TGCAGTGCTAGAGATCCATCCGGTGGTCAGCCC. Amino acid sequence: CSARDPSGGQP. The whole CDR3 protein reads CSARDPSGGQPQHF.

This clone appeared many times. The sequenced fragment ends 3 residues before the CDR3 boundary, so the rest is inferred from the germline J gene. V and J are TRBV20-1 and TRBJ2-1; the match to TRBD2 covers 9 bases. The CDR3 has 13 residues. With V trimmed by 8 bases and J by 4 bases, 6 bases remained unmatched. Per the germline V gene, CDR1 is DFQATT and CDR2 is SNEGSKA (reference sequence). The CDR3 is CSTREGEYNEQFF. The sequenced part of the CDR3 DNA is TGCAGTACGCGGGAGGGAGAGTACAATGAG.

This clone showed up many times. The CDR3 end is not reached by the read, which stops 3 residues before it; the germline J gene fills it in. V usage is TRBV19 and J usage is TRBJ1-3, with 7 nucleotides matching TRBD1. V shed 4 bases, J shed 1 base, and the junction held 4 bases outside the gene matches. The CDR3 loop spans 15 amino acids. Germline V gene lookup returns CDR1 LNHDA and CDR2 SQIVND (reference sequence). The CDR3 loop reads CASSRETGSGNTIYF. The part of the CDR3 DNA that was read is TGTGCCAGTAGTAGAGAGACAGGGTCTGGAAACACC.

This clone was picked up a small number of times. The sequenced fragment ends 3 residues before the CDR3 boundary, so the rest is inferred from the germline J gene. The V gene is TRBV7-3, the J gene TRBJ1-2, with TRBD1 identical over 7 bases. Germline CDR1 is SGHTA and CDR2 is FQGTGA. CDR3 length: 14 residues. Partial CDR3 DNA: TGTGCCAGCAGCTTCCCCGGGACAGACAATGAC. Amino acid sequence: CASSFPGTDND. The full-length CDR3 reads as CASSFPGTDNDYTF.

This clone was observed many times. Read sequence stops 3 residues before the CDR3 end, and the germline J gene provides the missing end. The rearrangement joins TRBV5-1 to TRBJ1-1, with 8 bases lining up with TRBD1. This CDR3 comprises 14 residues. Germline V lookup: CDR1 SGHRS, CDR2 YFSETQ. The sequenced CDR3 bases are TGCGCCAGCAGCTCCGGGACAGGTTCTCCCGGG. The encoded protein is CASSSGTGSPG. The whole CDR3 protein reads CASSSGTGSPGAFF.

This clone was observed many times. The read terminates 3 residues ahead of where the CDR3 ends, so the germline J gene completes it. The chain combines TRBV2 with TRBJ2-5, with 12 bases aligning to TRBD2. Looked up from germline, CDR1 is SNHLY and CDR2 is FYNNEI. The CDR3 runs 18 residues. V was pared by 5 bases and J by 1 base, with 11 bases of the junction left unmatched. The covered CDR3 bases are TGTGCCAGCAGTCCTCTAGCGGGAGGGCCCATGGGCCAAGAGACC. Translated, it gives CASSPLAGGPMGQET. The complete CDR3 protein is CASSPLAGGPMGQETQYF.

This clone was seen at least ten times. The missing CDR3 end, 3 residues past where the read stops, is filled in from the germline J gene. This sequence joins TRBV7-6 and TRBJ1-1; D unclear. Trimming cost V 0 bases and J 1 base, with 3 bases left between them. Germline CDR1 reads SGHVS; CDR2 reads FNYEAQ. There are 13 residues in the CDR3. CDR3 bases read: TGTGCCAGCAGCTTAGCGGCGAACACTGAA. Its protein is CASSLAANTE. The full-length CDR3 reads as CASSLAANTEAFF.

Of note for this clone: The read falls 3 residues short of the CDR3 end, and the missing part is taken from the germline J gene. This chain joins TRBV20-1 and TRBJ2-1; possibly TRBD2 for D (6 bases). Germline assignment: CDR1 DFQATT and CDR2 SNEGSKA (reference sequence). The CDR3 is made up of 19 amino acids. V was trimmed by 3 bases and J by 5 bases, leaving 29 bases between them. The part of the CDR3 DNA that was read is TGCAGTGCTAGGGCTGGACTACCGGGATCCCGGAGCGGCAACAATGAG. It specifies CSARAGLPGSRSGNNE. The entire CDR3 protein is CSARAGLPGSRSGNNEQFF.

This clone was detected many times. Read sequence stops 3 residues before the CDR3 end, and the germline J gene provides the missing end. The chain joins TRBV18 to TRBJ1-2, with no clear D. V shed 5 bases and J shed 6 bases, with 7 bases lying between them. The germline V gene has CDR1 KGHSH and CDR2 LQKENI. The CDR3 spans 11 residues. The CDR3 sequence is CASSNRDGYTF. The sequenced CDR3 bases are TGTGCCAGCTCAAACCGGGATGGC.

This clone has a count of ten or more. The read stops 3 residues short of the end of the CDR3; the missing end is completed from the germline J gene. The chain links TRBV30 to TRBJ2-3; 10 bases line up with TRBD2. The CDR3 extends over 16 amino acids. V dropped 8 bases and J dropped 4; count of bases not matched to a gene: 15. Per germline, CDR1 GTSNPN and CDR2 SVGIG (reference sequence). The covered CDR3 bases are TGTGCCAGAACGGGGGGAGCGGGGGGGGGAGCAGATACG. This codes for CARTGGAGGGADT. The whole CDR3 protein reads CARTGGAGGGADTQYF.

This clone came up many times. The read ends 3 residues shy of where the CDR3 ends; the end is completed using the germline J gene. The chain carries TRBV20-1 and TRBJ1-5, with 8 bases identical to TRBD1. Germline V CDR1 and CDR2: DFQATT, SNEGSKA (reference sequence). V was pared by 3 bases and J by 6 bases, with 10 bases of the junction left unmatched. This CDR3 spans 15 amino acids. The part of the CDR3 DNA that was read is TGCAGTGCTAGTGGAGGACAGGGTATTAGTCAGCCC. Translation: CSASGGQGISQP. The CDR3 in its entirety is CSASGGQGISQPQHF.

Many counts were recorded for this clone. The CDR3 extends 3 residues past the end of the read, so its final part is completed from the germline J gene. V gene TRBV6-1 combines with J gene TRBJ1-1; D perhaps matches TRBD1 (5 bases). The CDR3 is made up of 15 amino acids. The germline V gene has CDR1 MNHNS and CDR2 SASEGT. V was shortened by 2 bases and J by 3 bases, with 13 bases between the two germline ends. The CDR3 here is CASSERTSGDTEAFF. The sequenced CDR3 bases are TGTGCCAGCAGTGAAAGGACTTCGGGGGACACTGAA.

This clone was seen many times. The CDR3 goes on 3 residues after the read ends, and that part is filled in from the germline J gene. The rearrangement joins TRBV7-2 to TRBJ1-1, with a weak D call TRBD1 (6 bases). V lost 5 bases to trimming and J lost 2 bases, with 15 bases between them. From germline, CDR1 is SGHTA and CDR2 FQGNSA. The CDR3 totals 15 residues. The CDR3 sequence: CASSPSRQANTEAFF. The CDR3 DNA, read in part, is TGTGCCAGCAGCCCATCCAGACAGGCTAACACTGAA.